This T cell receptor (beta chain) was recovered during a study of beta chain features in type 1 diabetes. Regarding the study as a whole: With patients and controls alike, PCR might favor shorter templates to an equal degree. Within each of all four CD4+ subsets, Type 1 diabetes patients had TCRB CDR3s that were moderately but significantly shorter. TCRB repertoires of naive, central memory and Treg cells appeared more similar among patients than among healthy donors.

This clone came up a few times. Its antigen is still unknown. As every portion of the isolated RNA was reverse transcribed, the sequencing read expressed TCRB transcripts. Measured with immunoSEQ multiplex PCR; TCRdb has only the in-frame clones, and not every one. Of about 900,000 clones in the sample, under 20% are singletons; the top ten hold around 0.02%. Over 95% purity was reached by all sorted populations. CDR3 length: 13 residues. V lost 5 bases to trimming and J lost 4 bases, with 11 bases between them. The germline CDR1 and CDR2 sequences are MDHEN and SYDVKM. The sample consisted of naive CD4+ T cells from blood. This TCR was sampled from a woman under 30 in good health. This sequence joins TRBV28 and TRBJ2-5; D not certain. CDR3: CASSPNMAETQYF. CDR3 nucleotide sequence: TGTGCCAGCAGTCCCAATATGGCAGAGACCCAGTACTTC.